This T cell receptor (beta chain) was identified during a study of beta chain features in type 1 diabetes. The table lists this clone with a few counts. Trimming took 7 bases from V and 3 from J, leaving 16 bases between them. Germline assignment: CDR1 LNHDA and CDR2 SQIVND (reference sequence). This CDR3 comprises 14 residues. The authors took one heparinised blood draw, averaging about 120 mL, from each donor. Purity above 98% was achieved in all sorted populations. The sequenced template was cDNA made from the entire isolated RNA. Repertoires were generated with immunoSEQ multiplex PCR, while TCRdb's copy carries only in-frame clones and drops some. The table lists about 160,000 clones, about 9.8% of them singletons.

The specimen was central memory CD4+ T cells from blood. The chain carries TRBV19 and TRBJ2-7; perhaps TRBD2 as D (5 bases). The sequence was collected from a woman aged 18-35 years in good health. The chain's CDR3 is CASTKVPRDYEQYF. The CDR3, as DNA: TGTGCCAGTACCAAGGTCCCCCGGGACTACGAGCAGTACTTC.